The next 26 T cell receptor beta chains were all read from a single sample in a study of cytomegalovirus exposure and HLA in healthy donors. Researchers ran the PCR with 60 Vbeta and 13 Jbeta primers. Profiled with immunoSEQ multiplex PCR; TCRdb holds only in-frame clones, not every one. The table has under 85,000 clones, about 76% seen once. Sequencing was carried out using PBMCs. Receptor source: a man aged 18 to 30 in good health and CMV-seronegative.

The rearrangement joins TRBV4-1 to TRBJ2-4, with 7 nucleotides matching TRBD2. The CDR3 covers 12 residues. The J segment lost 13 bases and the V segment lost 1 base, leaving 4 bases of the junction unmatched. Looked up from germline, CDR1 is MGHRA and CDR2 is YSYEKL. The CDR3 spells CASSQAAGGQYF. The DNA for the CDR3 is TGCGCCAGCAGCCAAGCAGCCGGGGGGCAGTACTTC.

The chain links TRBV14 to TRBJ1-1; no firm D call. V was clipped by 4 bases and J by 2 bases, with 8 bases between them. The CDR3 consists of 13 residues. The germline V gene has CDR1 SGHDN and CDR2 FVKESK. CDR3 protein: CASSLQHNTEAFF. The DNA for the CDR3 is TGTGCCAGCAGCCTACAGCATAACACTGAAGCTTTCTTT.

V usage is TRBV7-8 and J usage is TRBJ1-1, with 8 bases lining up with TRBD1. The CDR3 runs 16 residues. The ends lost 3 bases at V and 4 bases at J; junction bases unmatched: 10. Germline V CDR1 and CDR2: SGHVS, FQNEAQ. The CDR3 sequence is CASSFRTGTAFTEAFF. The DNA of the CDR3 is TGTGCCAGCAGCTTCCGGACAGGGACGGCCTTCACTGAAGCTTTCTTT.

This chain links TRBV10-2 with TRBJ2-2, with 7 positions matching TRBD2. Germline CDR1 WSHSY, CDR2 SAAADI. Unmatched junction bases numbered 4, after V lost 4 bases and J lost 2 bases. The CDR3 totals 15 residues. CDR3 nucleotide sequence: TGCGCCAGCAGTGCTACTAGCGCCAACACCGGGGAGCTGTTTTTT. Protein product: CASSATSANTGELFF.

This clone appeared once. V is TRBV4-1 and J is TRBJ2-1, with D possibly matching TRBD2 (6 bases). The CDR3 has 15 residues. CDR1 is MGHRA, CDR2 YSYEKL, per germline. V shed 0 bases and J shed 5 bases, with 11 bases lying between them. The CDR3 spells CASSQDPGGDNEQFF. CDR3 sequence (DNA): TGCGCCAGCAGCCAAGACCCCGGAGGGGACAATGAGCAGTTCTTC.

This chain connects TRBV4-1 to TRBJ2-7, with 8 bases identical to TRBD1. The V and J ends lost 2 bases and 0 bases, in that order; junction bases with no gene match: 6. The CDR3 is 16 amino acids. The germline V gene has CDR1 MGHRA and CDR2 YSYEKL. CDR3 in DNA: TGCGCCAGCAGCCAACTGGGACAGGCTACCTCCTACGAGCAGTACTTC. Its translation is CASSQLGQATSYEQYF.

This chain uses TRBV19 with TRBJ2-1; the D gene is possibly TRBD2 (6 bases). The length of the CDR3 is 13 residues. Per germline, CDR1 LNHDA and CDR2 SQIVND (reference sequence). V dropped 6 bases and J dropped 4 bases, with 10 bases sitting between them. CDR3 loop: CASSWGLYNEQFF. As DNA, the CDR3 is TGTGCCAGTAGCTGGGGACTTTACAATGAGCAGTTCTTC.

V is TRBV5-5 and J is TRBJ1-2, with D possibly being TRBD1 (5 bases). Looked up from germline, CDR1 is SGHKS and CDR2 is YYEKEE (reference sequence). The CDR3 is 16 amino acids. V was shortened by 0 bases and J by 0 bases, with 12 bases between the two germline ends. CDR3: CASSLGGTRSNYGYTF. The CDR3 DNA reads as TGTGCCAGCAGCTTGGGAGGGACTAGGTCTAACTATGGCTACACCTTC.

The chain recombines TRBV5-4 with TRBJ2-1, with 8 bases that match TRBD2. V lost 3 bases to trimming and J lost 8 bases; unmatched junction nucleotides: 13. Germline assignment: CDR1 SGHNT and CDR2 YYREEE (reference sequence). This CDR3 spans 16 amino acids. In DNA form, the CDR3 reads TGTGCCAGCAGCTCCAGTTGGCGGGGGGCCGGCGATGAGCAGTTCTTC. Protein: CASSSSWRGAGDEQFF.

The gene calls are TRBV5-4 and TRBJ1-1; possible D gene TRBD1, 5 bases. The V end was cut by 4 bases, the J end by 1 base, with 8 bases between. The CDR3 is 13 amino acids. CDR1 SGHNT and CDR2 YYREEE come from the germline V gene (reference sequence). The CDR3 loop reads CASSPGQNTEAFF. Written as DNA, the CDR3 is TGTGCCAGCAGCCCCGGACAGAACACTGAAGCTTTCTTT.

The V and J genes are TRBV5-1 and TRBJ1-6; 8 bases line up with TRBD1. With V trimmed by 3 bases and J by 9 bases, 8 bases remained unmatched. CDR3 length: 15 residues. CDR1 and CDR2 from the germline V gene are SGHRS and YFSETQ. Written as DNA, the CDR3 is TGCGCCAGCAGCTCTACCGGGACAGGTTTTTCACCCCTCCACTTT. Protein sequence: CASSSTGTGFSPLHF. Full variable domain (outside the CDR3, taken from reference TRBV5-1 and TRBJ1-6): KAGVTQTPRYLIKTRGQQVTLSCSPISGHRSVSWYQQTPGQGLQFLFEYFSETQRNKGNFPGRFSGRQFSNSRSEMNVSTLELGDSALYLCASSSTGTGFSPLHFGNGTRLTVT.

The chain joins TRBV6-1 to TRBJ2-7; TRBD2 matches 8 bases. After removal of 2 bases from V and 6 bases from J, the junction contained 6 bases not matched to a gene. The CDR3 covers 14 residues. Germline lookup yields CDR1 MNHNS and CDR2 SASEGT. For the CDR3, the DNA is TGTGCCAGCAGTGAATTTCGCGGGGGGAGCGAGCAGTACTTC. It codes for CASSEFRGGSEQYF.

This clone was recorded once. The chain links TRBV4-3 to TRBJ1-3; D is unresolved. The CDR3 contains 19 residues. Germline V gene sequence: CDR1 LGHNA, CDR2 YSLEER. Trimming removed 0 bases from V and 1 base from J, with 19 bases in between. The CDR3 DNA sequence: TGCGCCAGCAGCCAAGACGTTCATTTCCGGGATCGGTCTGGAAACACCATATATTTT. Its protein product is CASSQDVHFRDRSGNTIYF.

The rearrangement joins TRBV5-5 to TRBJ2-3, with 7 positions matching TRBD2. The CDR3 loop spans 14 amino acids. CDR1 and CDR2 (germline): SGHKS, YYEKEE (reference sequence). V was pared by 2 bases and J by 5 bases, with 5 bases of the junction left unmatched. The CDR3 DNA follows: TGTGCCAGCAGCTTTGGGGCTAGCGGAGATACGCAGTATTTT. It encodes CASSFGASGDTQYF.

The rearrangement joins TRBV10-3 to TRBJ1-5; 8 nucleotides agree with TRBD1. The CDR3 runs 15 residues. J gave up 6 bases and V 3 bases, and 7 bases lay outside the gene matches. Per the germline V gene, CDR1 is ENHRY and CDR2 is SYGVKD. The CDR3 reads CAISEQDRVGQPQHF. In nucleotides, the CDR3 is TGTGCCATCAGTGAACAGGACAGGGTCGGTCAGCCCCAGCATTTT.

The rearrangement uses TRBV5-6 and TRBJ2-5; D is uncertain. The CDR3 contains 11 residues. Per germline, CDR1 SGHDT and CDR2 YYEEEE. V was shortened by 1 base and J by 7 bases, with 5 bases between the two germline ends. The CDR3 loop is CASSLSATQYF. As DNA, the CDR3 is TGTGCCAGCAGCTTGAGCGCGACCCAGTACTTC.

This chain connects TRBV27 to TRBJ1-6; D is uncertain. V lost 7 bases, J lost 7 bases, and 17 bases lay in between. This CDR3 contains 15 residues. CDR1 and CDR2 (germline): MNHEY, SMNVEV (reference sequence). The CDR3 coding sequence is TGTGCCAGCACCCACCCCGGGGTCATAAATTCACCCCTCCACTTT. This gives the protein CASTHPGVINSPLHF.

The genes are TRBV5-1 and TRBJ2-3; 13 nucleotides agree with TRBD2. This CDR3 is 17 amino acids long. Trimming took 3 bases from V and 4 from J; bases not matched to a gene: 8. CDR1 is SGHRS and CDR2 is YFSETQ in the germline V gene. The CDR3 reads CASSSSLAGGQPDTQYF. CDR3 DNA sequence: TGCGCCAGCAGCTCTTCACTAGCGGGGGGGCAGCCAGATACGCAGTATTTT.

CDR3 sequence: CASSPSQQRWDYGYTF. The CDR3 DNA reads as TGTGCCAGCAGCCCCAGTCAACAGAGATGGGACTATGGCTACACCTTC. The rearrangement links TRBV28 to TRBJ1-2; no definite D call. CDR3 length: 16 residues. Trimming shortened V by 6 bases and J by 3 bases, and 20 bases separated the two germline ends. CDR1 and CDR2 from the germline V gene are MDHEN and SYDVKM.

CDR3: CASSHPTGSQETQYF. CDR3 nucleotide sequence: TGTGCCAGCAGCCATCCGACAGGGTCCCAAGAGACCCAGTACTTC. The rearrangement joins TRBV5-6 to TRBJ2-5; 7 bases are a match to TRBD1. Per germline, CDR1 SGHDT and CDR2 YYEEEE. Trimming cost V 4 bases and J 1 base; bases outside gene matches: 7. The CDR3 has 15 amino acids.

The V and J genes are TRBV11-2 and TRBJ2-7, with D possibly matching TRBD1 (6 bases). Looked up from germline, CDR1 is SGHAT and CDR2 is FQNNGV. The CDR3 is 15 amino acids. V dropped 1 base and J dropped 5 bases, with 15 bases sitting between them. The chain's CDR3 is CASSLVGSGVDEQYF. The CDR3 coding sequence is TGTGCCAGCAGCTTAGTGGGTTCAGGGGTGGACGAGCAGTACTTC.

The gene calls are TRBV28 and TRBJ2-5, with TRBD2 identical over 7 bases. CDR3 length equals 16 residues. Germline CDR1 MDHEN, CDR2 SYDVKM. V dropped 6 bases and J dropped 2; count of bases not matched to a gene: 12. The CDR3 sequence is CASRDPWDYSQETQYF. The CDR3 nucleotides are TGTGCCAGCAGGGACCCCTGGGACTACTCACAAGAGACCCAGTACTTC.

This chain connects TRBV19 to TRBJ1-1; 8 nucleotides match TRBD1. Germline V gene lookup returns CDR1 LNHDA and CDR2 SQIVND (reference sequence). The CDR3 is 17 amino acids. Unmatched junction bases numbered 14, after V lost 3 bases and J lost 5 bases. CDR3 in amino acids: CASSMLGLRGRRTEAFF. The DNA for the CDR3 is TGTGCCAGTAGTATGTTGGGCCTCAGGGGGCGAAGAACTGAAGCTTTCTTT.

This clone appeared a few times. V and J are TRBV5-1 and TRBJ1-2; D not certain. The CDR3 spans 13 residues. Trimming removed 1 base from V and 8 bases from J, with 12 bases in between. Per germline, CDR1 SGHRS and CDR2 YFSETQ. CDR3 region: CASSLTWAGGYTF. The CDR3 DNA sequence: TGCGCCAGCAGCTTGACCTGGGCGGGCGGCTACACCTTC.

This clone showed up just once. The chain is built from TRBV10-3 and TRBJ2-1; 8 positions agree with TRBD2. There are 15 residues in the CDR3. The ends lost 3 bases at V and 6 bases at J; junction bases unmatched: 7. From germline, CDR1 is ENHRY and CDR2 SYGVKD. CDR3 in DNA: TGTGCCATCAGTGAATTGACGGGGGGGACCAATGAGCAGTTCTTC. It is translated as CAISELTGGTNEQFF.

The gene calls are TRBV6-1 and TRBJ1-5; D is unresolved. The CDR3 extends over 13 amino acids. Germline V gene data show CDR1 as MNHNS and CDR2 as SASEGT. Trimming left V 5 bases short and J 6 bases short, with 11 bases between. In DNA, the CDR3 is TGTGCCAGCAGTCCAAGGGAGAGTCAGCCCCAGCATTTT. Its translation: CASSPRESQPQHF.